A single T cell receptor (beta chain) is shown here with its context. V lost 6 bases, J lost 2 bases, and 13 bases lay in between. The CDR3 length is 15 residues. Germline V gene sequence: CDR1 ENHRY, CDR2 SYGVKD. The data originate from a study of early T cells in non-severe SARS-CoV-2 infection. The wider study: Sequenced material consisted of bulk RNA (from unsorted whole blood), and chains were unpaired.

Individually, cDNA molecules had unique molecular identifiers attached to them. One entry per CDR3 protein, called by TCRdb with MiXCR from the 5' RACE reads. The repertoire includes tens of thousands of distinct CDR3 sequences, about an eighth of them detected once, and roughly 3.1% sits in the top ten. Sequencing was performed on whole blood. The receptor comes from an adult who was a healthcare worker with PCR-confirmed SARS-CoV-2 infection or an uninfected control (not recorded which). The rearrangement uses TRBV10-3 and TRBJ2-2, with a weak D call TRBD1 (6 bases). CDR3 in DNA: TGTGCCATCAGCTCGGGACACCCCAACACCGGGGAGCTGTTTTTT. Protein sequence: CAISSGHPNTGELFF.